This T cell receptor beta chain originates from a study of OX40 agonist ivuxolimab in advanced cancers. Whole-study results and caveats: CD8+ T cells averaged more expanded clones than CD4+.

Germline V gene data show CDR1 as LNHDA and CDR2 as SQIVND (reference sequence). The CDR3 extends over 14 amino acids. The protocol was immunoSEQ multiplex PCR, while the TCRdb copy is restricted to in-frame clones and leaves out a portion. The sample has 92,000 or so clones; approximately 84% are singletons. As to this clone: Its antigen remains unknown.

The chain combines TRBV19 with TRBJ2-5; 7 bases align to TRBD2. The tail of the sequence fits TRBJ2-7 better, so the J call may be wrong. The TCR originated in an adult with an advanced solid tumor such as melanoma, head and neck, liver or kidney cancer. Material: CD4+ or CD8+ T cells sorted from blood, obtained in a trial of the OX40 agonist ivuxolimab. The CDR3 region is CASSVGLEFYEQYF. In nucleotides, the CDR3 is TGTGCCAGTAGTGTTGGACTAGAGTTCTACGAGCAGTACTTC.